This T cell receptor (beta chain) comes out of a study of cytomegalovirus exposure and HLA in healthy donors. Findings of the study overall: A few of the chains that were CMV-associated were confirmed in vitro to be specific for CMV antigens. Most sequenced TCRs were rare (though some public TCRs occurred in many donors). The listing of 160 or so TCR beta chains classed them as cytomegalovirus-associated.

Details on this clone: The antigen is not known.

The assay was immunoSEQ multiplex PCR, and TCRdb's table has in-frame clones only and misses some. The sample yields about 190,000 clones, 86% seen once. From the 120-subject validation cohort, which was separate from the approximately 700-subject first cohort, the donors were drawn. The sequenced material came from PBMCs. This TCR derives from a woman in her late teens or twenties in good health and CMV-seronegative.

CDR3 DNA sequence: TGTGCCAGCAGCTTAATATGGGACAGGGTCAACTATGGCTACACCTTC. The encoded protein is CASSLIWDRVNYGYTF. V and J are TRBV7-9 and TRBJ1-2; 9 bases agree with TRBD1. CDR3 length equals 16 residues. From germline, CDR1 is SEHNR and CDR2 FQNEAQ (reference sequence). V lost 2 bases, J lost 2 bases, and 6 bases stayed unmatched.